The T cell receptor beta chain described here comes from a study of control samples from healthy donors and cancer patients. Clones were read by immunoSEQ multiplex PCR, and TCRdb kept only the in-frame ones, dropping some. The sample gives some 130,000 clones, about 95% of which show up once; 3.6% is in the top ten. The CDR3 is 11 residues long. The J segment lost 10 bases and the V segment lost 4 bases, leaving 4 bases of the junction unmatched. Germline-derived CDR1 and CDR2 are SQVTM and ANQGSEA. This clone showed up just once. The receptor comes from a man aged 25-40 years in good health. This chain connects TRBV29-1 to TRBJ1-2; 9 bases fit TRBD1. Sequencing used blood. The CDR3: CSVGQGGDYTF. CDR3 sequence (DNA): TGCAGCGTTGGACAGGGGGGGGACTACACCTTC.